This T cell receptor beta chain is from a study of shared clonotypes between healthy human individuals. Findings of the study overall: Naive CD4 clonotype sharing across several donors was about 5%.

CDR3 length: 14 amino acids. Trimming pared 6 bases from V and 8 bases from J, leaving 19 bases between. Germline V CDR1 and CDR2: MNHEY, SMNVEV (reference sequence). Only CD45RO-negative cells positively selected for CCR7 counted as naive CD8 cells, so terminally differentiated effector memory CD45RA+ cells were excluded. The donors, healthy adults who were HIV-negative, had experienced no recent acute infections or vaccinations. Concerning this clone itself: The antigen remains unidentified.

Sorted-subset replicate PCRs used around 0.2 ug DNA, around 27,000 T cell genomes. Method: immunoSEQ multiplex PCR; TCRdb's copy keeps in-frame clones and lacks some. The repertoire holds hundreds of thousands of clones, with roughly nine tenths as singletons. Sequencing was performed on naive CD8+ T cells sorted from blood. The chain combines TRBV27 with TRBJ1-2, with D uncertain. This receptor was taken from a man aged 30 to 45 in good health. CDR3 sequence (DNA): TGTGCCAGCAGGGACCCGGGCCTCAACCGGGGCTACACCTTC. Its translation: CASRDPGLNRGYTF.